This T cell receptor (beta chain) was identified in a study of graft-versus-host responses after intestinal transplantation. Intraepithelial and lamina propria lymphocytes were released after the graft tissue was processed. TCRdb keeps only in-frame clones here, not all; method: immunoSEQ multiplex PCR. There are more than 12,000 clones in the sample; almost 70% occur only once, and over 20% lies in the top ten. From germline, CDR1 is SEHNR and CDR2 FQNEAQ (reference sequence). The CDR3 spans 15 residues. The J segment lost 6 bases and the V segment lost 5 bases, leaving 9 bases of the junction unmatched.

The sample here was ileum tissue, taken around 770 days after intestinal transplantation. This clonotype was sampled from a human patient who received an intestinal transplant, so some T cells may come from the graft donor. The chain carries TRBV7-9 and TRBJ1-4; TRBD1 agrees at 7 bases. DNA for the CDR3: TGTGCCAGCAGCCCCGGACAGGCCCAACATGAAAAACTGTTTTTT. Its protein is CASSPGQAQHEKLFF.